This is a list of T cell receptor beta chains from one sample in a study of T cells expressing NK-cell markers. TCRdb re-called the 5' RACE reads and gives one entry per CDR3 protein, without DNA. The table for this sample gives about 160,000 distinct CDR3 sequences. The specimen was blood T cells: a sorted CD56 or NKG2C T cell subset, CD4+ or CD8+ T cells, or bulk PBMC T cells (not recorded which). Source of these receptors: a woman aged 18 to 69 in good health. Each CDR3 is given with its conserved first and last residue.

j_call v_call cdr3_aa
TRBJ2-2 TRBV27 CASSLMRGTGGAGELFF
TRBJ1-1 TRBV18 CASLPTEMNTEAFF
TRBJ2-7 TRBV5-5 CASSPGGPLSSYEQYF
TRBJ2-3 TRBV7-9 CASSPTGSGYTDTQYF
TRBJ1-2 TRBV5-1 CASSTAEGGYGYTF
TRBJ2-3 TRBV11-2 CASSPRGLVADTQYF
TRBJ2-1 TRBV20-1 CSARDSAGQNEQFF
TRBJ2-1 TRBV7-2 CASSPKGSAGVKQQFF
TRBJ1-3 TRBV5-1 CATAPGTSGNTIYF
TRBJ1-3 TRBV5-6 CASSSLTENGNTIYF
TRBJ2-7 TRBV5-1 CASSLGLAGLNEQYF
TRBJ1-1 TRBV20-1 CSAKQGAWDTEAFF
TRBJ1-1 TRBV20-1 CSASRTGGGTEAFF
TRBJ2-1 TRBV5-1 CASSLGLVNTNEQFF
TRBJ1-4 TRBV20-1 CSMLPSPNEKLFF
TRBJ1-1 TRBV20-1 CSARDSRGRANTEAFF